The clone carrying this TCR beta chain was seen ten or more times. The patients had localized lung adenocarcinoma, a non-small cell subtype. TCRdb ran MiXCR on the PCR reads and lists one entry per CDR3 protein. The data show fewer than 30,000 distinct CDR3 sequences, 53% seen once. CDR3 length: 14 amino acids. The germline gives CDR1 SGHTA, CDR2 FQGNSA. Trimming removed 2 bases from V and 1 base from J, with 9 bases in between. The entry originates in a study of CD4 and CD8 cells across lung adenocarcinoma regions. This chain joins TRBV7-2 and TRBJ2-7, with a tentative D call TRBD1 (5 bases). The receptor was isolated from a male donor with lung adenocarcinoma. The CD4 and CD8 labels of this study may be unreliable. The specimen was CD8+ T cells from the center of a lung tumor. CDR3 DNA: TGTGCCAGCAGCTTACCAGGGATATCCTACGAGCAGTACTTC. Protein: CASSLPGISYEQYF.